The following is a T cell receptor beta chain sequence with its context. This record comes from a study of shared clonotypes between healthy human individuals. Genomic DNA of every subset was divided equally among multiple immunoSEQ plates. Only in-frame clones appear in the TCRdb table, and some are missing; sequencing was by immunoSEQ multiplex PCR. This sample has approximately 1.5 million clones, with approximately 98.5% found just once. Each of the donors was a healthy adult who was HIV-negative and had not had a recent acute infection or vaccination. The sequenced sample was naive CD4+ T cells sorted from blood. Indicated subset: CD45RA+ positively selected. The receptor comes from a man younger than 40 in good health.

The CDR3: CASSPSRTSGSTNEQFF. The CDR3 DNA reads as TGTGCCAGCTCACCTTCCCGGACTAGCGGGAGCACCAATGAGCAGTTCTTC. J is TRBJ2-1 and V is TRBV18; 13 bases are a match to TRBD2. CDR1 is KGHSH, CDR2 LQKENI, per germline. This CDR3 contains 17 residues. After removal of 3 bases from V and 6 bases from J, the junction contained 8 bases not matched to a gene.